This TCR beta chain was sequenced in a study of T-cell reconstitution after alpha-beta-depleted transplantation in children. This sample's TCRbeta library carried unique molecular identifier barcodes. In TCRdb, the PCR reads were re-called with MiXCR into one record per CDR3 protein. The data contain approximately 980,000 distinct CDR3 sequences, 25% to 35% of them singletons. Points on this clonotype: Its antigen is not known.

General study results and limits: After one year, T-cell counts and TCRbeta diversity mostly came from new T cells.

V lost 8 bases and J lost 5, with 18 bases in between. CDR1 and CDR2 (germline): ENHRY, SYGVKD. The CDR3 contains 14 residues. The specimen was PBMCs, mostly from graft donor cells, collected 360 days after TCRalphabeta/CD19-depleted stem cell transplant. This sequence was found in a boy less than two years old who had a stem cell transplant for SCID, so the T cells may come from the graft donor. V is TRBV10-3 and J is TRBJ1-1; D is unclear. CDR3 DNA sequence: TGTGCCATCCGACGCGGGCCAACGGGGACTGAAGCTTTCTTT. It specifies CAIRRGPTGTEAFF.